Listed below are T cell receptor beta chains from one sample, sequenced in a study of neurological immune-mediated disorders. MiXCR, run by TCRdb on the 5' RACE reads, gives a single entry per CDR3 protein. This table holds about 62,000 distinct CDR3 sequences, around 5.2% found once. The sequenced sample was PBMCs. Receptors originate from a woman between 50 and 59 years old with multiple sclerosis. CDR3s include the opening cysteine and the closing phenylalanine or tryptophan. A D gene is named only where the DNA matches it firmly. Not every row has a clone size; where given, it reads once, few, many or a size class.

NA,TRBJ1-3,many,TRBV3-1,13,TGTGCCAGCAGCTCAACGACCCGAAACACCATATATTTT,CASSSTTRNTIYF
NA,TRBJ1-5,many,TRBV7-2,13,TGTGCCAGCAGCCCAGCGACAGTTCAGCCCCAGCATTTT,CASSPATVQPQHF
NA,TRBJ2-3,many,TRBV5-1,14,TGCGCCAGCAGCTTGGAAGGACGGTCAGATACGCAGTATTTT,CASSLEGRSDTQYF
TRBD1,TRBJ2-7,few,TRBV5-1,13,TGCGCCAGCAGCGAGACAGGGACCTACGAGCAGTACTTC,CASSETGTYEQYF
NA,TRBJ2-5,many,TRBV20-1,16,TGCAGTGCGGCCAAGGAGACTCATCCCTGGGGGGAGACCCAGTACTTC,CSAAKETHPWGETQYF
NA,TRBJ2-1,many,TRBV3-1,14,TGTGCCAGCAGCCAAGCCCTAGATTACAATGAGCAGTTCTTC,CASSQALDYNEQFF
NA,TRBJ2-1,many,TRBV5-1,11,TGCGCCAGCAGCTTGTTGAATGAGCAGTTCTTC,CASSLLNEQFF
TRBD2,TRBJ2-1,many,TRBV3-1,16,TGTGCCAGCAGCCAAGATTTAACTAGCGGTTACAATGAGCAGTTCTTC,CASSQDLTSGYNEQFF
NA,TRBJ1-5,few,TRBV5-1,15,TGCGCCAGCAGCTTGGTTGGGGGGGCCGATCAGCCCCAGCATTTT,CASSLVGGADQPQHF
NA,TRBJ1-5,many,TRBV29-1,13,TGCAGCGTTGAGGATACCGGACCGGGGCCCCAGCATTTT,CSVEDTGPGPQHF
NA,TRBJ2-7,NA,TRBV20-1,12,TGCAGTGGGGGTAACAAGGGAGACGAGCAGTACTTC,CSGGNKGDEQYF
NA,TRBJ2-6,many,TRBV9,16,TGTGCCAGCAGCGACAACCGAAACTCTGGGGCCAACGTCCTGACTTTC,CASSDNRNSGANVLTF
NA,TRBJ1-5,many,TRBV5-1,13,TGCGCCAGCAGCTTGATGACCGATCAGCCCCAGCATTTT,CASSLMTDQPQHF
NA,TRBJ1-5,many,TRBV2,14,TGTGCCGGCAAAAACGGGACGGGTGGCTCGCCCCAGCATTTT,CAGKNGTGGSPQHF
NA,TRBJ1-1,many,TRBV5-1,14,TGCGCCAGCAGCTTGGGCAGCAAGAACACTGAAGCTTTCTTT,CASSLGSKNTEAFF
TRBD2,TRBJ2-2,many,TRBV27,19,TGTGCCAGCAGTCCAAATTCCGGGACTAGCGGGGGCCACACCGGGGAGCTGTTTTTT,CASSPNSGTSGGHTGELFF
TRBD2,TRBJ2-5,many,TRBV25-1,14,TGTGCCAGCAGAGCGGGGGGCAGCGAAGAGACCCAGTACTTC,CASRAGGSEETQYF
NA,TRBJ2-2,many,TRBV10-3,14,TGTGCCATCAGACCGGGTTGGGGCACCGGGGAGCTGTTTTTT,CAIRPGWGTGELFF
NA,TRBJ2-3,many,TRBV24-1,15,TGTGCCACCAGTGCCGGGGACTCCTGGGGAGATACGCAGTATTTT,CATSAGDSWGDTQYF
NA,TRBJ1-2,many,TRBV20-1,11,TGCAGTGCTAGTGACCCCCATGGCTACACCTTC,CSASDPHGYTF
TRBD1,TRBJ2-2,many,TRBV5-1,15,TGCGCCAGCAGATCCGGGACAGGGTCCACCGGGGAGCTGTTTTTT,CASRSGTGSTGELFF
NA,TRBJ1-2,NA,TRBV20-1,13,TGCAGTGCTAGAGGAGTTGCCGCCTATGGCTACACCTTC,CSARGVAAYGYTF
TRBD1,TRBJ2-6,many,TRBV6-2/TRBV6-3,14,TGTGCCAGCAATCGGGACAGGGCTGGCAACGTCCTGACTTTC,CASNRDRAGNVLTF
TRBD2,TRBJ2-1,many,TRBV5-1,17,TGCGCCAGCAGCTTGGTGCCTCTAGCGGGGGGTGTAAATGAGCAGTTCTTC,CASSLVPLAGGVNEQFF
TRBD2,TRBJ2-1,many,TRBV20-1,13,TGCAGTGCCGCAGCGGGGGGATACAATGAGCAGTTCTTC,CSAAAGGYNEQFF
NA,TRBJ1-4,many,TRBV5-5,13,TGTGCCAGCACCCCCGGGACACTCGACGAACTGTTTTTT,CASTPGTLDELFF
NA,TRBJ2-6,many,TRBV5-1,14,TGCGCCAGCAGAATGGTCTCTGGGGCCAACGTCCTGACTTTC,CASRMVSGANVLTF
NA,TRBJ1-5,many,TRBV20-1,14,TGCAGTGCTAGCCCCCCCTCGAGGAATCAGCCCCAGCATTTT,CSASPPSRNQPQHF
NA,TRBJ1-5,NA,TRBV5-1,14,TGCGCCAGCAGCTTGGGTCGGGGCAATCAGCCCCAGAATTTT,CASSLGRGNQPQNF
TRBD1,TRBJ2-7,many,TRBV6-5,12,TGTGCCAGCAGTAGGGACAGCCACGAGCAGTACTTC,CASSRDSHEQYF
TRBD1,TRBJ1-2,NA,TRBV28,15,TGTGCCAGCAGTTTAGGACAGGGGGCATCCTATGGCTACACCTTC,CASSLGQGASYGYTF
TRBD1,TRBJ1-4,many,TRBV6-5,15,TGTGCCAGCAGTATGAGACAGGGTGTTGGTGAAAAACTGTTTTTT,CASSMRQGVGEKLFF
NA,TRBJ2-3,many,TRBV7-9,15,TGTGCCAGCAGCACGGACGGACGAGAAACAGATACGCAGTATTTT,CASSTDGRETDTQYF
NA,TRBJ2-3,many,TRBV5-1,15,TGCGCCAGCAGCCGGGGTGGGGGAACCACAGATACGCAGTATTTT,CASSRGGGTTDTQYF
NA,TRBJ2-5,many,TRBV6-2/TRBV6-3,14,TGTGCCAGCAGGCGCCCCGGGACCCAAGAGACCCAGTACTTC,CASRRPGTQETQYF
NA,TRBJ2-1,many,TRBV20-1,14,TGCAGTGCTACCGGGACTTACTCCTACAATGAGCAGTTCTTC,CSATGTYSYNEQFF
NA,TRBJ1-2,many,TRBV20-1,12,TGCAGTGCTAGTAGGGACTTCTATGGCTACACCTTC,CSASRDFYGYTF
NA,TRBJ1-2,few,TRBV7-2,15,TGTGCCAGCAGCTTAGTAGCCGACAAACCCTATGGCTACACCTTC,CASSLVADKPYGYTF
NA,TRBJ1-3,many,TRBV5-1,16,TGCGCCAGCAGCTCTACGGGACCGATCTCTGGAAACACCATATATTTT,CASSSTGPISGNTIYF